This T cell receptor beta chain appears in the sequencing data of a study of OX40 agonist ivuxolimab in advanced cancers. Collection of blood occurred at baseline, at cycle 4 day 1, and at cycle 7 day 1. The repertoire was sequenced with immunoSEQ multiplex PCR; TCRdb's copy has only in-frame clones and lacks some. The profile shows some 60,000 clones, 80% to 90% of them singletons. Whole-study findings and limits: Normalized T-cell clonal expansion was also low in some nonresponders.

Concerning this clone: Its antigen is unknown.

The CDR3 sequence is 13 residues long. Germline loops: CDR1 MNHNS, CDR2 SASEGT. V lost 5 bases and J lost 9, with 14 bases in between. V and J are TRBV6-1 and TRBJ2-1, with D possibly being TRBD1 or TRBD2 (5 bases each). The material sequenced was CD4+ or CD8+ T cells sorted from blood, taken in a trial of the OX40 agonist ivuxolimab. This receptor was obtained from an adult with an advanced solid tumor such as melanoma, head and neck, liver or kidney cancer. The CDR3 bases are TGTGCCAGCAGTCCCCGGGGCTTGGTTGAGCAGTTCTTC. Amino acid sequence: CASSPRGLVEQFF.